Listed below are T cell receptor beta chains from one sample, sequenced in a study of human T cells and chemical hapten exposure. TCRdb reprocessed the RACE reads via MiXCR and lists one record per CDR3 protein. The profile shows about 92,000 distinct CDR3 sequences, nearly 10% of them singletons. Sample: whole blood, taken in connection with sensitization to the hapten diphenylcyclopropenone (DPC). Receptors originate from a woman aged 40 to 50 with alopecia areata. Some clones in this sample may be carry-over from other donors' samples. CDR3s leave out the opening cysteine and the closing phenylalanine or tryptophan. Not all rows give a size; the values are once, few, many and, for expanded clones, a class.

J: TRBJ1-1
size: many
V: TRBV18
length: 11
CDR3: ASSPGPDSGAF

J: TRBJ1-4
size: -
V: TRBV7-9
length: 12
CDR3: ASRVGEKGEKLF

J: TRBJ1-1
size: -
V: TRBV12-3/TRBV12-4
length: 12
CDR3: ASSLRIEGGKAF

J: TRBJ1-5
size: many
V: TRBV5-6
length: 13
CDR3: ASSLRVEGGMTQH

J: TRBJ2-1
size: few
V: TRBV5-1
length: 14
CDR3: ASSLDNGLNYNEQF

J: TRBJ2-1
size: many
V: TRBV4-1
length: 12
CDR3: ASSLPGLANEQF

J: TRBJ2-2
size: many
V: TRBV20-1
length: 12
CDR3: SARDNSDTGELF

J: TRBJ2-1
size: many
V: TRBV6-4
length: 11
CDR3: ASSSGGEGEQF

J: TRBJ1-2
size: -
V: TRBV5-1
length: 13
CDR3: ASSLAPPSQYGYT

J: TRBJ1-1
size: -
V: TRBV18
length: 11
CDR3: ASSSDMNTEAF

J: TRBJ2-3
size: many
V: TRBV3-1
length: 15
CDR3: ASSLGLAGAGGDTQY

J: TRBJ2-5
size: -
V: TRBV20-1
length: 11
CDR3: SAFAGGWETQY

J: TRBJ2-2
size: many
V: TRBV19
length: 13
CDR3: ASSTEQGWGGELF

J: TRBJ2-1
size: many
V: TRBV4-1
length: 13
CDR3: ASSQEGQEYNEQF

J: TRBJ1-5
size: few
V: TRBV5-5
length: 13
CDR3: ASSLWAGNGQPQH

J: TRBJ1-5
size: many
V: TRBV7-6
length: 11
CDR3: ASSPRGNQPQH

J: TRBJ2-1
size: many
V: TRBV7-7
length: 13
CDR3: ASSQGTESYNEQF

J: TRBJ2-2
size: many
V: TRBV20-1
length: 14
CDR3: SARDPLDRGAGELF

J: TRBJ1-4
size: -
V: TRBV29-1
length: 13
CDR3: SVIRTGGRDEKLF

J: TRBJ2-7
size: -
V: TRBV20-1
length: 10
CDR3: SAGDLVSGQY

J: TRBJ1-1
size: -
V: TRBV6-1
length: 14
CDR3: ASSLTTGGTKTEAF

J: TRBJ2-1
size: -
V: TRBV5-1
length: 14
CDR3: ASSAMGRAVPNEQF

J: TRBJ1-1
size: many
V: TRBV6-2/TRBV6-3
length: 11
CDR3: ASSPMRNTEVF

J: TRBJ1-1
size: many
V: TRBV7-2
length: 11
CDR3: ASSLNAGTEAF

J: TRBJ2-7
size: -
V: TRBV5-4
length: 13
CDR3: ASSLAGGAGYEQY

J: TRBJ1-1
size: few
V: TRBV20-1
length: 11
CDR3: SAGRTGGTEAF

J: TRBJ2-2
size: few
V: TRBV5-1
length: 12
CDR3: ASSLAQNTGELF

J: TRBJ1-2
size: few
V: TRBV11-2
length: 12
CDR3: ASSFLRGGIGYT

J: TRBJ1-6
size: many
V: TRBV28
length: 14
CDR3: ASSLWAGSYGSPLH

J: TRBJ1-1
size: -
V: TRBV7-2
length: 12
CDR3: ASSPERALERAF

J: TRBJ1-6
size: many
V: TRBV13
length: 10
CDR3: ASSSPYSPLH

J: TRBJ2-3
size: few
V: TRBV12-3/TRBV12-4
length: 13
CDR3: ASSLSGGAPDTQY

J: TRBJ1-5
size: few
V: TRBV4-1
length: 15
CDR3: ASSQAGGRGGHQPQH

J: TRBJ2-7
size: -
V: TRBV2
length: 10
CDR3: ASIGDLYEQY

J: TRBJ2-7
size: -
V: TRBV7-6
length: 15
CDR3: ASSTSPGGDLSYEQY

J: TRBJ1-2
size: many
V: TRBV3-1
length: 12
CDR3: ASSQAGTEGTYT

J: TRBJ2-7
size: many
V: TRBV28
length: 11
CDR3: ASSLGQHYEQY

J: TRBJ2-2
size: few
V: TRBV3-1
length: 14
CDR3: ASSHGLAGNTGELF

J: TRBJ2-3
size: many
V: TRBV7-8
length: 14
CDR3: ASSLVGADLMGSQY

J: TRBJ1-2
size: -
V: TRBV7-2
length: 15
CDR3: ASSLTGTGGSLFGYT

J: TRBJ1-1
size: many
V: TRBV6-5
length: 13
CDR3: ASSYSNYLATEAF

J: TRBJ1-3
size: few
V: TRBV12-3/TRBV12-4
length: 13
CDR3: ASSFWKGTGNTIY

J: TRBJ2-2
size: many
V: TRBV4-3
length: 15
CDR3: ASSQSWGGGGTGELF

J: TRBJ1-2
size: -
V: TRBV27
length: 13
CDR3: ASSSRQVPNYGYT

J: TRBJ2-3
size: -
V: TRBV4-3
length: 11
CDR3: ASSQELERPQY

J: TRBJ1-2
size: -
V: TRBV20-1
length: 11
CDR3: GARDPRQSGYT

J: TRBJ2-7
size: few
V: TRBV12-3/TRBV12-4
length: 13
CDR3: ASSHLGGAYDEQY

J: TRBJ1-6
size: few
V: TRBV11-2
length: 13
CDR3: ASSHGGGVGSPLH

J: TRBJ1-1
size: -
V: TRBV19
length: 11
CDR3: ASSAGHYTEAF

J: TRBJ2-5
size: few
V: TRBV12-3/TRBV12-4
length: 13
CDR3: ASSTGAGPQETQY

J: TRBJ2-3
size: many
V: TRBV5-1
length: 12
CDR3: ASSFGPITDTQY

J: TRBJ2-1
size: many
V: TRBV29-1
length: 15
CDR3: SVEDHRGQSSYNEQF

J: TRBJ1-1
size: -
V: TRBV9
length: 11
CDR3: ASSGDRATEAF

J: TRBJ2-7
size: many
V: TRBV19
length: 12
CDR3: ASSIRGSSYEQY

J: TRBJ1-1
size: few
V: TRBV7-9
length: 11
CDR3: ASRSGVRVEAF

J: TRBJ2-3
size: -
V: TRBV7-7
length: 11
CDR3: ASSRNSMNTQY

J: TRBJ1-1
size: many
V: TRBV5-1
length: 11
CDR3: ASSLDRVTEAF

J: TRBJ2-7
size: many
V: TRBV3-1
length: 10
CDR3: ASSHGAYEQY

J: TRBJ1-1
size: few
V: TRBV10-3
length: 14
CDR3: AISEGTRIPNTEAF

J: TRBJ2-7
size: -
V: TRBV7-2
length: 11
CDR3: ASSWTSRLEQY